Below, 20 T cell receptor beta chains from the same sample are listed, as sequenced in a study of technical replicates of blood from a handful of donors. The table came from immunoSEQ multiplex PCR; TCRdb's copy has only in-frame clones and leaves some out. The sample lists more than 90,000 clones; around 95% were seen once. Sequencing was carried out using T cells isolated from PBMCs. These receptors all stem from a human donor in good health.

The gene calls are TRBV7-8 and TRBJ2-5; D is possibly TRBD1 (6 bases). This CDR3 is 15 amino acids long. With 1 base removed from V and 2 bases from J, the gap between germline ends came to 11 bases. The germline gives CDR1 SGHVS, CDR2 FQNEAQ. CDR3 bases: TGTGCCAGCAGCTTAGAATGGGGGCCACAAGAGACCCAGTACTTC. It yields the protein CASSLEWGPQETQYF.

This chain connects TRBV19 to TRBJ2-3; unclear D gene. V lost 3 bases and J 0 bases, leaving 13 bases between the germline ends. The CDR3 sequence is 16 residues long. Germline assignment: CDR1 LNHDA and CDR2 SQIVND (reference sequence). The CDR3 region has the DNA TGTGCCAGTAGTATGCATTCCCAAGCTAGCACAGATACGCAGTATTTT. Protein product: CASSMHSQASTDTQYF. The whole variable domain, filled in from reference TRBV19 and TRBJ2-3, reads DGGITQSPKYLFRKEGQNVTLSCEQNLNHDAMYWYRQDPGQGLRLIYYSQIVNDFQKGDIAEGYSVSREKKESFPLTVTSAQKNPTAFYLCASSMHSQASTDTQYFGPGTRLTVL.

The chain employs TRBV28 and TRBJ2-2, with TRBD2 as a possible D gene (5 bases). Germline V gene lookup returns CDR1 MDHEN and CDR2 SYDVKM. The CDR3 totals 17 residues. V lost 2 bases to trimming and J lost 7 bases, with 20 bases between them. The CDR3 DNA reads TGTGCCAGCAGTTTAATCTCTCTAGCATCACACGGCGGGGAGCTGTTTTTT. As protein: CASSLISLASHGGELFF. Combining the CDR3 with reference TRBV28 and TRBJ2-2 gives the whole variable domain DVKVTQSSRYLVKRTGEKVFLECVQDMDHENMFWYRQDPGLGLRLIYFSYDVKMKEKGDIPEGYSVSREKKERFSLILESASTNQTSMYLCASSLISLASHGGELFFGEGSRLTVL.

The V gene is TRBV5-4, the J gene TRBJ2-5, with a weak D call TRBD2 (6 bases). CDR1 and CDR2 from the germline V gene are SGHNT and YYREEE (reference sequence). Trimming cost V 4 bases and J 0 bases, with 13 bases left between them. The CDR3 spans 15 residues. The CDR3 sequence is CASSPGLSYQETQYF. CDR3 coding DNA: TGTGCCAGCAGCCCGGGACTCTCGTACCAAGAGACCCAGTACTTC. The entire variable domain, with the rest obtained from reference TRBV5-4 and TRBJ2-5, is as follows: ETGVTQSPTHLIKTRGQQVTLRCSSQSGHNTVSWYQQALGQGPQFIFQYYREEENGRGNFPPRFSGLQFPNYSSELNVNALELDDSALYLCASSPGLSYQETQYFGPGTRLLVL.

V and J are TRBV5-1 and TRBJ1-1, with 9 bases matching TRBD1. The junction had 9 bases not matched to a gene; V was cut back by 5 bases and J by 1 base. The CDR3 spans 16 residues. CDR1 and CDR2 from the germline V gene are SGHRS and YFSETQ. CDR3 amino acids: CASSSGQGNWNTEAFF. For the CDR3, the DNA is TGCGCCAGCAGTTCTGGACAGGGGAATTGGAACACTGAAGCTTTCTTT.

V and J are TRBV27 and TRBJ2-7; D is possibly TRBD1 (6 bases). V lost 3 bases, J lost 0 bases, and 15 bases lay in between. This CDR3 has 16 residues. Germline V CDR1 and CDR2: MNHEY, SMNVEV (reference sequence). The CDR3 region has the DNA TGTGCCAGCAGTTTTGTTGGGGACAAGATCTCCTACGAGCAGTACTTC. Translated: CASSFVGDKISYEQYF.

This sequence joins TRBV30 and TRBJ1-4; possibly TRBD1 for D (5 bases). Germline CDR1 and CDR2: GTSNPN and SVGIG (reference sequence). Trimming took 5 bases from V and 7 from J, leaving 11 bases between them. The CDR3 totals 12 residues. The CDR3 bases are TGTGCCTGGTCTGGGGGGGGTGAAAAACTGTTTTTT. It yields the protein CAWSGGGEKLFF.

V is TRBV28 and J is TRBJ1-5, with a possible D match to TRBD1 (5 bases). Between the trimmed V and J ends, which lost 7 bases and 2 bases, there was a span of 12 bases. The CDR3 has 14 residues. Germline lookup yields CDR1 MDHEN and CDR2 SYDVKM. The DNA for the CDR3 is TGTGCCAGCACTACTCTCAGGGGCAATCAGCCCCAGCATTTT. The encoded protein is CASTTLRGNQPQHF.

V and J are TRBV11-2 and TRBJ1-2, with 7 bases lining up with TRBD1. V was pared by 5 bases and J by 10 bases, with 13 bases of the junction left unmatched. Germline-derived CDR1 and CDR2 are SGHAT and FQNNGV. The CDR3 contains 14 residues. The CDR3 nucleotides are TGTGCCAGCAGCCGAAACCAGGGGACAGACTACTACACCTTC. As protein: CASSRNQGTDYYTF.

The chain recombines TRBV4-1 with TRBJ1-1; D gene unclear. The V and J ends lost 1 base and 0 bases respectively, with 6 bases between them. The CDR3 extends over 14 amino acids. The germline gives CDR1 MGHRA, CDR2 YSYEKL. DNA for the CDR3: TGCGCCAGCAGCCAAGGGCAGGTGAACACTGAAGCTTTCTTT. Translating gives CASSQGQVNTEAFF.

This chain uses TRBV28 with TRBJ1-4, with D possibly being TRBD1 (6 bases). The V end was cut by 8 bases, the J end by 8 bases, with 24 bases between. This CDR3 spans 16 amino acids. Germline CDR1 MDHEN, CDR2 SYDVKM. In DNA, the CDR3 is TGTGCCAGCCTCGAAGGGGGTCTAGGGTTGTACGAAAAACTGTTTTTT. It is translated as CASLEGGLGLYEKLFF.

With regard to this clone: At one of its ends the junction is not consistent with the germline gene, which may arise from a read error. CDR3 protein: CASRLGAGAATEAFF. In DNA form, the CDR3 reads TGCGCCAGCAGATTGGGAGCTGGGGCTGCCACTGAAGCTTTCTTT. V usage is TRBV5-1 and J usage is TRBJ1-1; maybe TRBD1 (5 bases). CDR1 SGHRS and CDR2 YFSETQ come from the germline V gene. CDR3 size: 15 residues.

V and J are TRBV9 and TRBJ2-1; possible D gene TRBD2, 6 bases. The CDR3 spans 15 residues. V gave up 5 bases and J gave up 6 bases, with 18 bases separating them. CDR1 and CDR2 (germline): SGDLS, YYNGEE. The CDR3 nucleotides are TGTGCCAGCAGTGCACTAGGCGGGGTGGGCAATGAGCAGTTCTTC. It translates to CASSALGGVGNEQFF. Using reference TRBV9 and TRBJ2-1 for the parts outside the CDR3, the full variable domain is DSGVTQTPKHLITATGQRVTLRCSPRSGDLSVYWYQQSLDQGLQFLIQYYNGEERAKGNILERFSAQQFPDLHSELNLSSLELGDSALYFCASSALGGVGNEQFFGPGTRLTVL.

Only a few counts were recorded for this clone. The rearrangement uses TRBV27 and TRBJ1-1; tentative D call: TRBD1 (5 bases). In germline, CDR1 is MNHEY, CDR2 SMNVEV (reference sequence). The CDR3 spans 13 residues. The germline V and J ends were trimmed by 4 bases and 5 bases, with 11 bases remaining between them. In DNA form, the CDR3 reads TGTGCCAGCAGTTACGGGGGAGGAACTGAAGCTTTCTTT. It encodes CASSYGGGTEAFF.

The rearrangement joins TRBV12-5 to TRBJ2-1; D may be TRBD2 (9 bases). CDR1 is LGHNT and CDR2 is FRNRAP in the germline V gene. This CDR3 contains 19 residues. The V end was cut by 0 bases, the J end by 4 bases, with 22 bases between. Written as DNA, the CDR3 is TGTGCTAGTGGTTTGGTCCGCCCTGACAGGGGACTAGCATACAATGAGCAGTTCTTC. This sequence encodes CASGLVRPDRGLAYNEQFF. The full variable domain, completed using reference TRBV12-5 and TRBJ2-1, is DARVTQTPRHKVTEMGQEVTMRCQPILGHNTVFWYRQTMMQGLELLAYFRNRAPLDDSGMPKDRFSAEMPDATLATLKIQPSEPRDSAVYFCASGLVRPDRGLAYNEQFFGPGTRLTVL.

V gene TRBV4-2 combines with J gene TRBJ1-1; no firm D call. CDR3 length: 15 amino acids. Trimming took 1 base from V and 2 from J, leaving 11 bases between them. Germline V gene lookup returns CDR1 LGHNA and CDR2 YNFKEQ. CDR3: CASSQGRNTNTEAFF. The CDR3 coding sequence is TGTGCCAGCAGCCAAGGGCGGAATACCAACACTGAAGCTTTCTTT.

The chain is built from TRBV7-9 and TRBJ2-7, with TRBD2 as a possible D gene (6 bases). This CDR3 comprises 15 residues. Trimming shortened V by 1 base and J by 0 bases, and 10 bases separated the two germline ends. Germline V lookup: CDR1 SEHNR, CDR2 FQNEAQ (reference sequence). The CDR3 coding sequence is TGTGCCAGCAGCTTAGTGATAGCGGACTCCTACGAGCAGTACTTC. Its translation is CASSLVIADSYEQYF.

V usage is TRBV19 and J usage is TRBJ2-3, with a possible D match to TRBD2 (6 bases). Trimming shortened V by 4 bases and J by 7 bases, and 12 bases separated the two germline ends. There are 13 residues in the CDR3. Germline lookup yields CDR1 LNHDA and CDR2 SQIVND (reference sequence). CDR3 protein: CASSTAGPNTQYF. CDR3 coding DNA: TGTGCCAGTAGTACGGCGGGACCGAATACGCAGTATTTT.

CDR3: CASSLPNDRAYEQYF. The CDR3 nucleotides are TGTGCCAGCAGCTTGCCCAACGACAGGGCCTACGAGCAGTACTTC. J is TRBJ2-7 and V is TRBV13; 7 positions agree with TRBD1. Germline assignment: CDR1 PRHDT and CDR2 FYEKMQ (reference sequence). This CDR3 is 15 amino acids long. With V trimmed by 3 bases and J by 2 bases, 7 bases remained unmatched.

V is TRBV5-4 and J is TRBJ2-2, with D perhaps matching TRBD2 (6 bases). The CDR3 has 16 amino acids. Germline loops: CDR1 SGHNT, CDR2 YYREEE (reference sequence). The V end lost 1 base, the J end lost 5 bases, and 15 bases lay between the germline ends. The CDR3 sequence: CASSLMFYGSTGELFF. As DNA, the CDR3 is TGTGCCAGCAGCTTGATGTTCTACGGGAGTACCGGGGAGCTGTTTTTT. The full variable domain, with the rest looked up from reference TRBV5-4 and TRBJ2-2, is ETGVTQSPTHLIKTRGQQVTLRCSSQSGHNTVSWYQQALGQGPQFIFQYYREEENGRGNFPPRFSGLQFPNYSSELNVNALELDDSALYLCASSLMFYGSTGELFFGEGSRLTVL.